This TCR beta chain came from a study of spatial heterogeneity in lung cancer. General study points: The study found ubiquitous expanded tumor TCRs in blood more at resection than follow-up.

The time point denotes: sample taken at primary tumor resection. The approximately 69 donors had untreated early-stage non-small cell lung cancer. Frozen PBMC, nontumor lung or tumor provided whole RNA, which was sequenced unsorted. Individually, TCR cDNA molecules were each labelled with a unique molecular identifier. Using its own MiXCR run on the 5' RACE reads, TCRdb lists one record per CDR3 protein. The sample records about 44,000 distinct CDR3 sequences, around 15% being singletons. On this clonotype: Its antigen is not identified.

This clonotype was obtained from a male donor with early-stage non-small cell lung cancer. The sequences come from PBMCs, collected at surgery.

The CDR3 nucleotides are TGTGCCAGCAGCTTAGCCTGGACTAGCGGGAGATGGGAGCAGTTCTTC. Its translation is CASSLAWTSGRWEQFF. The chain couples TRBV7-2 to TRBJ2-1, with 13 bases identical to TRBD2. Unmatched junction bases numbered 6, after V lost 0 bases and J lost 10 bases. In germline, CDR1 is SGHTA, CDR2 FQGNSA. The CDR3 extends over 16 amino acids.